These 15 T cell receptor beta chains were all obtained from the same sample, sequenced in a study of shared clonotypes between healthy human individuals. Naive CD8 cells lacked CD45RO and underwent positive selection for CCR7, leaving out terminally differentiated effector memory CD45RA+ cells. Using immunoSEQ multiplex PCR, the repertoire was profiled, and TCRdb retains in-frame clones only, with some absent. Counted here are around 2,000,000 clones, roughly 91% occurring once; the ten biggest clones make up roughly 1.8%. The sequenced material came from naive CD8+ T cells from PBMCs. These receptor sequences come from a young man in good health. Some clones in this sample may be carry-over from other donors' samples.

The rearrangement uses TRBV19 and TRBJ2-7; 9 bases agree with TRBD2. Losses at the gene ends were 5 bases for V and 4 bases for J; bases not matched to a gene: 6. From germline, CDR1 is LNHDA and CDR2 SQIVND (reference sequence). The CDR3 totals 14 residues. The CDR3 loop reads CASSSRREGYEQYF. CDR3 in DNA: TGTGCCAGTAGTTCCCGGCGGGAGGGTTACGAGCAGTACTTC.

The chain links TRBV7-2 to TRBJ1-5; D unresolved. Deletions cut 1 base from V and 3 bases from J, with 10 bases between. CDR3 length: 15 amino acids. Germline lookup yields CDR1 SGHTA and CDR2 FQGNSA. Written as DNA, the CDR3 is TGTGCCAGCAGCTTAGGGCCCGGCCTCAATCAGCCCCAGCATTTT. Its protein is CASSLGPGLNQPQHF.

The V call is TRBV4-2, the J call TRBJ1-2, with 8 bases fitting TRBD1. V dropped 0 bases and J dropped 5; count of bases not matched to a gene: 8. Germline CDR1 and CDR2: LGHNA and YNFKEQ. CDR3 length: 16 amino acids. CDR3: CASSQDKAGTGYGYTF. CDR3 DNA: TGTGCCAGCAGCCAAGACAAGGCCGGGACAGGATATGGCTACACCTTC.

This chain uses TRBV6-5 with TRBJ2-7; D is ambiguous. CDR3 length: 15 residues. Germline loops: CDR1 MNHEY, CDR2 SVGAGI. Between the trimmed V and J ends, which lost 1 base and 3 bases, there was a span of 13 bases. This CDR3 reads CASSYWMGRLYEQYF. As DNA, the CDR3 is TGTGCCAGCAGTTACTGGATGGGAAGACTCTACGAGCAGTACTTC.

A few counts support this clone. V and J are TRBV7-9 and TRBJ1-6; D call uncertain. CDR1 is SEHNR and CDR2 is FQNEAQ in the germline V gene (reference sequence). Deletions cut 3 bases from V and 8 bases from J, with 5 bases between. This CDR3 is built from 12 residues. Here the CDR3 DNA reads TGTGCCAGCAGCTTTGGGGATTCACCCCTCCACTTT. Protein product: CASSFGDSPLHF. The whole variable domain, filled in from reference TRBV7-9 and TRBJ1-6, reads DTGVSQNPRHKITKRGQNVTFRCDPISEHNRLYWYRQTLGQGPEFLTYFQNEAQLEKSRLLSDRFSAERPKGSFSTLEIQRTEQGDSAMYLCASSFGDSPLHFGNGTRLTVT.

This chain uses TRBV7-3 with TRBJ1-1; D perhaps matches TRBD1 (5 bases). V lost 5 bases and J lost 2, with 15 bases in between. The CDR3 length is 15 residues. Germline-derived CDR1 and CDR2 are SGHTA and FQGTGA. CDR3 amino acids: CASSARDGLNTEAFF. In DNA, the CDR3 is TGTGCCAGCAGCGCCCGGGACGGATTAAACACTGAAGCTTTCTTT.

The V call is TRBV6-4, the J call TRBJ2-1; D unclear. Trimming left V 2 bases short and J 3 bases short, with 8 bases between. Germline-derived CDR1 and CDR2 are MRHNA and SNTAGT. The CDR3 runs to 14 residues. CDR3 bases: TGTGCCAGCAGTGACAGTCCTGACTACAATGAGCAGTTCTTC. Its protein product is CASSDSPDYNEQFF.

The CDR3 loop is CASSPGTRSEGGYTF. The CDR3 DNA follows: TGTGCCAGCAGCCCTGGGACACGGTCGGAGGGAGGCTACACCTTC. The chain joins TRBV7-8 to TRBJ1-2; D perhaps matches TRBD1 (6 bases). CDR1 and CDR2 from the germline V gene are SGHVS and FQNEAQ. The CDR3 length is 15 residues. Trimming pared 5 bases from V and 8 bases from J, leaving 21 bases between.

The chain employs TRBV7-2 and TRBJ2-7; 10 bases fit TRBD1. The CDR3 consists of 16 residues. Germline trimming cut 4 bases from V and 2 bases from J; bases unmatched to any gene: 8. The germline V gene has CDR1 SGHTA and CDR2 FQGNSA. Here the CDR3 DNA reads TGTGCCAGCAGCTGGACAGGGGGAGTGGGGGCCTACGAGCAGTACTTC. Translating it yields CASSWTGGVGAYEQYF.

The rearrangement joins TRBV7-9 to TRBJ2-7, with TRBD2 matching 13 bases. The CDR3 runs 15 residues. Germline V CDR1 and CDR2: SEHNR, FQNEAQ (reference sequence). Trimming removed 3 bases from V and 6 bases from J; junction bases left unmatched: 5. The CDR3 bases are TGTGCCAGCAGCTTCGGACTAGCGGGAGTGGGCGAGCAGTACTTC. Translating it yields CASSFGLAGVGEQYF.

The V gene is TRBV7-9, the J gene TRBJ2-3; 7 nucleotides line up with TRBD2. The germline CDR1 and CDR2 sequences are SEHNR and FQNEAQ (reference sequence). V trimming: 5 bases; J trimming: 0 bases; junction bases outside the gene matches: 14. CDR3 length: 18 residues. The CDR3 spells CASSESGRGISSTDTQYF. The CDR3 nucleotides read TGTGCCAGCAGCGAAAGTGGGAGGGGAATCAGTAGCACAGATACGCAGTATTTT.

The J gene is TRBJ2-1, the V gene TRBV28; a weak D match, TRBD1 (6 bases). Germline-derived CDR1 and CDR2 are MDHEN and SYDVKM. V lost 1 base, J lost 8 bases, and 15 bases lay in between. CDR3 size: 15 residues. As DNA, the CDR3 is TGTGCCAGCAGTTTATCCAACAACAGGGCCGATGAGCAGTTCTTC. It encodes CASSLSNNRADEQFF.

The rearrangement uses TRBV9 and TRBJ1-2; 9 nucleotides agree with TRBD1. There are 14 residues in the CDR3. V shed 3 bases, J shed 2 bases, and the junction held 2 bases outside the gene matches. Per the germline V gene, CDR1 is SGDLS and CDR2 is YYNGEE. The CDR3, as DNA: TGTGCCAGCAGCGATGGACAGGGGAACTATGGCTACACCTTC. This codes for CASSDGQGNYGYTF.

This chain joins TRBV4-1 and TRBJ2-3; D might be TRBD1 (5 bases). CDR1 is MGHRA, CDR2 YSYEKL, per germline. Trimming shortened V by 1 base and J by 5 bases, and 13 bases separated the two germline ends. The CDR3 is made up of 15 amino acids. The CDR3, as DNA: TGCGCCAGCAGCCAAGGGGCCAGGGTCAGAGATACGCAGTATTTT. Protein product: CASSQGARVRDTQYF.

V is TRBV9 and J is TRBJ1-1, with 7 bases identical to TRBD1. Germline V gene lookup returns CDR1 SGDLS and CDR2 YYNGEE. Trimming at V came to 4 bases and at J to 4 bases, leaving 7 bases not matched to a gene. There are 14 residues in the CDR3. Here the CDR3 reads CASSPGGGSTEAFF. The CDR3 coding sequence is TGTGCCAGCAGCCCAGGGGGGGGGAGCACTGAAGCTTTCTTT.